This T cell receptor (beta chain) was documented in a study of blood T cell repertoires in COVID-19. On the study more broadly: Sites in the United States, Italy and Spain provided acute and convalescent COVID-19 samples. PBMCs, B-cell-depleted T cells, or T cells provided the cDNA or gDNA that made up the material.

Study processing details: Amplification of reference gene primers provided the estimated nucleated cell counts. Produced via immunoSEQ multiplex PCR; TCRdb's table is partial and in-frame only. V, J and clone size are those of that table, while D and trimming were read from the DNA. The sample records 40,000 to 45,000 clones, 89% being singletons. Between the trimmed V and J ends, which lost 2 bases and 6 bases, there was a span of 17 bases. Per the germline V gene, CDR1 is MNHEY and CDR2 is SMNVEV (reference sequence). This CDR3 has 15 amino acids. This clone has just one count. The genes are TRBV27 and TRBJ2-7; D is possibly TRBD2 (5 bases). This receptor was taken from a man aged 50 to 59 with active COVID-19. Sequencing input: peripheral blood. CDR3 in amino acids: CASSLEPSRIGEQYF. Here the CDR3 DNA reads TGTGCCAGCAGTTTAGAGCCTAGCAGAATTGGCGAGCAGTACTTC.